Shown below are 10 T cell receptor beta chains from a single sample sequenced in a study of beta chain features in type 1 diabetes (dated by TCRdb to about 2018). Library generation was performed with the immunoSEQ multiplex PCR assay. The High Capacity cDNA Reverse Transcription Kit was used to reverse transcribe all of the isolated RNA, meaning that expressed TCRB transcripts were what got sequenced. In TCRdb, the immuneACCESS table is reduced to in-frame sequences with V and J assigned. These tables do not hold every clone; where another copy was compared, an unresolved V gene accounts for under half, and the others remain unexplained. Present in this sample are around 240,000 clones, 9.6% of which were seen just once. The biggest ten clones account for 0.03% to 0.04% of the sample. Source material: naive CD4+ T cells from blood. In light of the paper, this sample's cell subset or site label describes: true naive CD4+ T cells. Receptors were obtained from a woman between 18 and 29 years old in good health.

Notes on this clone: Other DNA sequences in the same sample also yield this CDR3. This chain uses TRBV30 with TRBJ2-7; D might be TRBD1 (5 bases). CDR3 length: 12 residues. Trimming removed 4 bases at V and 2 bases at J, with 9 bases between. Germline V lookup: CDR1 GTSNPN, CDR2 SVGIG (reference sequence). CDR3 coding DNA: TGTGCCTGGAACTCAGGGACCTACGAGCAGTACTTC. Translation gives CAWNSGTYEQYF.

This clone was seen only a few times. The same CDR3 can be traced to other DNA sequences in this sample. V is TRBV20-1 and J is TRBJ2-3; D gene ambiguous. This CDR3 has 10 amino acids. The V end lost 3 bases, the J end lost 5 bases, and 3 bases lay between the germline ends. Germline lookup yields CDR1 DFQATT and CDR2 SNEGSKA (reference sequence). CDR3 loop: CSASRDTQYF. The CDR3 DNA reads TGCAGTGCTAGTAGAGATACGCAGTATTTT.

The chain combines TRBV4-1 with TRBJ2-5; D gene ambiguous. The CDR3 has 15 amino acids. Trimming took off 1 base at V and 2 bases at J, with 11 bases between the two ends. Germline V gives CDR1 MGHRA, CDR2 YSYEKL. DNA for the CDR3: TGCGCCAGCAGCCAAGCCCAAAACGGGCAAGAGACCCAGTACTTC. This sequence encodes CASSQAQNGQETQYF.

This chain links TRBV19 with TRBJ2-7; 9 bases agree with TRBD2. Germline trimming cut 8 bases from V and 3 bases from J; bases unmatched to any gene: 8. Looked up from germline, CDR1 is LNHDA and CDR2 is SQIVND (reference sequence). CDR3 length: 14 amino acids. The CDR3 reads CASLGSGGDYEQYF. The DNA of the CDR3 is TGTGCCAGTCTGGGTAGCGGGGGAGACTACGAGCAGTACTTC.

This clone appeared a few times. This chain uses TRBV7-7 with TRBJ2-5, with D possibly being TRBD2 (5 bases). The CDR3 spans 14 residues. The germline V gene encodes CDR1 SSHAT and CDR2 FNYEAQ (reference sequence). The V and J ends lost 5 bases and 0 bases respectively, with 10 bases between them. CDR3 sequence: CASSRGGYQETQYF. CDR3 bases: TGTGCCAGCAGCCGAGGCGGGTACCAAGAGACCCAGTACTTC.

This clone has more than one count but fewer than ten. The DNA for the CDR3 is TGTGCCAGCAGCGACACGGGGAGGGTGTCCACTGAAGCTTTCTTT. Translation gives CASSDTGRVSTEAFF. This sequence joins TRBV5-8 and TRBJ1-1; D ambiguous. The length of the CDR3 is 15 residues. Per germline, CDR1 SGHTS and CDR2 YDEGEE. Trimming cost V 4 bases and J 4 bases, with 17 bases left between them.

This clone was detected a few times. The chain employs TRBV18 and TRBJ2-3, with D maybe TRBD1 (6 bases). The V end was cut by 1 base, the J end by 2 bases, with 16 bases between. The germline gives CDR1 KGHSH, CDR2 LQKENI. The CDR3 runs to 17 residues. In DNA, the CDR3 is TGTGCCAGCTCACCACTCGGCAGGGGACAAACCACAGATACGCAGTATTTT. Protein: CASSPLGRGQTTDTQYF.

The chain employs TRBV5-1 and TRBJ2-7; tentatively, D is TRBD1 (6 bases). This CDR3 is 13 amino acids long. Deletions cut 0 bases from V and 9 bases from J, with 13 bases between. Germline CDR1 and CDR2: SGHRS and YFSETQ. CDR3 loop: CASSLAPGEGQYF. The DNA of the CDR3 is TGCGCCAGCAGCTTGGCCCCAGGGGAAGGGCAGTACTTC.

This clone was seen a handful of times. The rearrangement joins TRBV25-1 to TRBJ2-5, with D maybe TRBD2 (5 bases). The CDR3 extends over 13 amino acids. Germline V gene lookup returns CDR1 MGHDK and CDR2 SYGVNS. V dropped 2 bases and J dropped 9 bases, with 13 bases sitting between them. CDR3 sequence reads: CASSEGPWTAQYF. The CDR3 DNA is TGTGCCAGCAGTGAAGGACCGTGGACTGCCCAGTACTTC.

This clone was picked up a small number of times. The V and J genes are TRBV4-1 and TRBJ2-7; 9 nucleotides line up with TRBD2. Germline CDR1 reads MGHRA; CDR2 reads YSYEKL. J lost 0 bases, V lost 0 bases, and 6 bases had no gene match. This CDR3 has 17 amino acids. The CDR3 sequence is CASSQDISGSISYEQYF. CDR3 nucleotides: TGCGCCAGCAGCCAAGATATTAGCGGGAGTATCTCCTACGAGCAGTACTTC.